This T cell receptor beta chain was captured in a study of blood T cell repertoires in COVID-19. On the study more broadly: Sites across the United States, Italy and Spain contributed samples from acute and convalescent COVID-19. PBMCs, B-cell-depleted T cells, or T cells were the source of the cDNA or gDNA that made up the material.

Only a few counts were recorded for this clone. Clones were sequenced by immunoSEQ multiplex PCR, and TCRdb holds only the in-frame ones, with some missing. The sample has hundreds of thousands of clones; under 90% are singletons. The CDR3 loop spans 14 amino acids. The V end was cut by 1 base, the J end by 5 bases, with 11 bases between. Germline V gene sequence: CDR1 LNHDA, CDR2 SQIVND (reference sequence). V usage is TRBV19 and J usage is TRBJ1-1; D ambiguous. Sequenced: PBMCs or T cells enriched from blood (not recorded which). The receptor was isolated from a man between 40 and 49 years old who had recovered from COVID-19. CDR3 DNA sequence: TGTGCCAGTAGTATAGCCAACAGCCCTACTGAAGCTTTCTTT. As protein: CASSIANSPTEAFF.